This T cell receptor (beta chain) stems from a study of T cells after somatic rescue of genetic block. Germline CDR1 SGHDT, CDR2 YYEEEE. V lost 9 bases and J lost 7; bases outside the gene matches: 13. CDR3 length: 14 amino acids. Clones were sequenced by immunoSEQ multiplex PCR, and TCRdb holds only the in-frame ones, with some missing. The sample yields 110,000 or so clones, under 95% seen once. The clonotype was recovered from a young woman. The J gene is TRBJ2-1, the V gene TRBV5-6; TRBD2 agrees at 7 bases. The sequenced material came from peripheral blood mononuclear cells (PBMCs). The CDR3 sequence is CATPGGGVGNEQFF. The CDR3 bases are TGTGCCACTCCGGGCGGGGGAGTGGGTAATGAGCAGTTCTTC.